One and the same sample provided the 18 T cell receptor beta chains below, sequenced in a study of metastatic and nonmetastatic thyroid tumors. Not a single patient had been given any form of treatment at any point before undergoing thyroid surgery. TCRdb re-analyzed the PCR reads using MiXCR. The sample lists roughly 34,000 clones, around a third occurring once. Material for sequencing was tumor tissue. The source is a female donor with papillary thyroid cancer or a benign thyroid nodule (not recorded which). Some clones in this sample may be carry-over from other donors' samples.

This clone occurred a few times. The chain couples TRBV28 to TRBJ2-7; D uncertain. V lost 4 bases, J lost 5 bases, and 15 bases lay in between. The CDR3 runs to 14 residues. Per germline, CDR1 MDHEN and CDR2 SYDVKM. CDR3 in amino acids: CASSSPFGGNEQYF. The CDR3 DNA is TGTGCCAGCAGTTCCCCTTTTGGTGGGAACGAGCAGTACTTC.

The gene calls are TRBV7-6 and TRBJ2-2; tentative D call: TRBD2 (7 bases). The CDR3 spans 15 residues. The germline V gene has CDR1 SGHVS and CDR2 FNYEAQ. Trimming pared 1 base from V and 5 bases from J, leaving 11 bases between. The CDR3 is CASSLGRGLTGELFF. CDR3 nucleotides: TGTGCCAGCAGCTTAGGGCGGGGGCTAACCGGGGAGCTGTTTTTT.

This clone has only a few counts. The V call is TRBV6-1, the J call TRBJ1-2; a possible D gene is TRBD1 (5 bases). The germline CDR1 and CDR2 sequences are MNHNS and SASEGT. The CDR3 spans 13 residues. V lost 8 bases and J lost 7, with 17 bases in between. In DNA, the CDR3 is TGTGCCAGCGTGCACCAGGGATGGGGTGGCTACACCTTC. This encodes CASVHQGWGGYTF.

This clone counts as large (0.1 to 1%). This rearrangement joins TRBV30 to TRBJ2-1; D could derive from TRBD1 or TRBD2 (5 bases each). The CDR3 consists of 12 residues. Germline V gene lookup returns CDR1 GTSNPN and CDR2 SVGIG (reference sequence). V gave up 3 bases and J gave up 2 bases, with 5 bases separating them. CDR3 in DNA: TGTGCCTGGAGGGGGGCCTACAATGAGCAGTTCTTC. Translating it yields CAWRGAYNEQFF.

There are a few counts of this clone. The CDR3 DNA reads TGTGCCAGCAGTGAACGACCGACTAACTATGGCTACACCTTC. Translation: CASSERPTNYGYTF. V and J are TRBV6-1 and TRBJ1-2; D gene unclear. CDR1 is MNHNS and CDR2 is SASEGT in the germline V gene. The germline V and J ends were trimmed by 2 bases and 0 bases, with 7 bases remaining between them. The CDR3 spans 14 residues.

The rearrangement joins TRBV20-1 to TRBJ2-1; 9 nucleotides match TRBD2. V lost 2 bases and J lost 8; bases outside the gene matches: 7. The CDR3 runs to 14 residues. Germline V CDR1 and CDR2: DFQATT, SNEGSKA (reference sequence). CDR3 DNA sequence: TGCAGTGCTAGAAATGTACTAGCGGGCGATGAGCAGTTCTTC. Protein sequence: CSARNVLAGDEQFF.

This clone was seen a few times. The chain has TRBV12-3 or TRBV12-4 and TRBJ1-2; 7 nucleotides match TRBD1. The CDR3 sequence is 15 residues long. V shed 6 bases, J shed 4 bases, and the junction held 11 bases outside the gene matches. CDR3 nucleotides: TGTGCCAGCAGCCCCGGACAGGCGTCCCGCTATGGCTACACCTTC. Its translation is CASSPGQASRYGYTF.

Only one count was recorded for this clone. This rearrangement joins TRBV20-1 to TRBJ1-4; D unclear. CDR3 length: 13 residues. The V end lost 2 bases, the J end lost 5 bases, and 9 bases lay between the germline ends. Germline-derived CDR1 and CDR2 are DFQATT and SNEGSKA (reference sequence). CDR3 in DNA: TGCAGTGCTAGATGGGGAGGGAATGAAAAACTGTTTTTT. This codes for CSARWGGNEKLFF.

This clone appeared many times. This chain uses TRBV6-4 with TRBJ1-2, with TRBD1 matching over 12 bases. Trimming at V came to 0 bases and at J to 1 base, leaving 6 bases not matched to a gene. The CDR3 loop spans 18 amino acids. Germline V gives CDR1 MRHNA, CDR2 SNTAGT. This chain's CDR3 is CASSDSKGQGAINYGYTF. The CDR3 bases are TGTGCCAGCAGTGACTCGAAGGGACAGGGGGCTATTAACTATGGCTACACCTTC.

The gene calls are TRBV24-1 and TRBJ2-5; 8 nucleotides agree with TRBD1. V lost 3 bases and J lost 2; bases outside the gene matches: 4. This CDR3 has 15 residues. Germline loops: CDR1 KGHDR, CDR2 SFDVKD. The CDR3 region is CATSDETGAQETQYF. In DNA, the CDR3 is TGTGCCACCAGTGATGAGACAGGGGCTCAAGAGACCCAGTACTTC.

In its sample, this clone was seen a few times. This chain uses TRBV12-3 or TRBV12-4 with TRBJ2-7; perhaps TRBD1 as D (6 bases). V was shortened by 7 bases and J by 4 bases, with 11 bases between the two germline ends. This CDR3 is built from 12 residues. The CDR3 loop reads CASTPTGYEQYF. CDR3 sequence (DNA): TGTGCCAGCACCCCGACAGGATACGAGCAGTACTTC.

V gene TRBV28 combines with J gene TRBJ2-2, with a tentative D call TRBD1 (6 bases). The V gene lost 3 bases and the J gene lost 2 bases, with 13 bases spanning the gap. CDR1 is MDHEN and CDR2 is SYDVKM in the germline V gene. The CDR3 is made up of 16 amino acids. CDR3: CASSFIGRGNTGELFF. The DNA for the CDR3 is TGTGCCAGCAGTTTTATCGGCAGGGGAAACACCGGGGAGCTGTTTTTT.

V is TRBV4-1 and J is TRBJ1-1; D not resolved. Trimming pared 0 bases from V and 7 bases from J, leaving 9 bases between. The CDR3 totals 13 residues. CDR1 and CDR2 (germline): MGHRA, YSYEKL. The CDR3 coding sequence is TGCGCCAGCAGCCAAGATACCCCAGATGAAGCTTTCTTT. This codes for CASSQDTPDEAFF.

The CDR3 nucleotides are TGTGCCAGCAGGCCAGCGCTGGAGGGCGCATACGAGCAGTACTTC. It is translated as CASRPALEGAYEQYF. The chain recombines TRBV12-3 or TRBV12-4 with TRBJ2-7, with D tentatively TRBD2 (6 bases). Trimming pared 6 bases from V and 4 bases from J, leaving 19 bases between. The CDR3 extends over 15 amino acids.

The sample holds a few counts of this clone. This chain links TRBV2 with TRBJ2-1, with unresolved D. This CDR3 comprises 14 residues. CDR1 and CDR2 from the germline V gene are SNHLY and FYNNEI. V dropped 3 bases and J dropped 1 base, with 7 bases sitting between them. Here the CDR3 reads CASSDGESYNEQFF. CDR3 nucleotide sequence: TGTGCCAGCAGTGATGGGGAATCCTACAATGAGCAGTTCTTC.

This chain uses TRBV20-1 with TRBJ1-5; 7 nucleotides agree with TRBD1. This CDR3 has 13 amino acids. Germline loops: CDR1 DFQATT, CDR2 SNEGSKA (reference sequence). With V trimmed by 5 bases and J by 6 bases, 7 bases remained unmatched. DNA of the CDR3: TGCAGTGCTCGGACAGGCGAGGGTCAGCCCCAGCATTTT. Its translation: CSARTGEGQPQHF.

This clone was observed a few times. The chain links TRBV6-5 to TRBJ1-6, with D tentatively TRBD1 (5 bases). Deletions cut 2 bases from V and 4 bases from J, with 12 bases between. The CDR3 covers 16 residues. CDR1 and CDR2 (germline): MNHEY, SVGAGI. The CDR3 DNA reads as TGTGCCAGCAGTTACGGGGGTCAAGGGTATAATTCACCCCTCCACTTT. Amino acids: CASSYGGQGYNSPLHF.

To note about this clone: In the same sample, other DNA sequences code for this CDR3. The chain recombines TRBV28 with TRBJ2-2, with 9 bases identical to TRBD2. After removal of 6 bases from V and 6 bases from J, the junction contained 5 bases not matched to a gene. This CDR3 is 14 amino acids long. Germline CDR1 reads MDHEN; CDR2 reads SYDVKM. The CDR3 nucleotides read TGTGCCAGCAGCCGGACTAGCGCCTCCGGGGAGCTGTTTTTT. This gives the protein CASSRTSASGELFF.